This T cell receptor beta chain is from a study of T cells in narcolepsy. Study details: Enrolled donors included narcolepsy type 1 or type 2 patients and healthy controls. Study-wide findings and caveats: Blood of same and different patients, but not healthy controls, reportedly held recurring autoreactive clonotypes. HCRT-specific and TRIB2-specific autoreactive clonotypes appeared among same-patient CSF and blood CD4+ clonotypes. No autoreactive T cell clone sequences appeared in some memory CD4+ repertoires.

Note on this clone: Its antigen is still unknown.

Data came from immunoSEQ multiplex PCR; TCRdb stores just in-frame clones and leaves some out. This table holds around 19,000 clones, roughly four fifths found once. In germline, CDR1 is SNHLY, CDR2 FYNNEI. Trimming cost V 3 bases and J 5 bases, with 11 bases left between them. CDR3 length: 13 amino acids. This TCR came from a human donor in good health. This chain links TRBV2 with TRBJ2-7; D might be TRBD1 or TRBD2, each matching 5 bases. Sample: memory (CD45RA-) CD4+ T cells from blood. The CDR3 DNA follows: TGTGCCAGCAGTGACGGGGCCCCGAACGAGCAGTACTTC. It is translated as CASSDGAPNEQYF.